What follows are 22 T cell receptor beta chains derived from one specimen sequenced in a study of STAT5B mutations in CD4+ large granular lymphocyte leukemia (dated by TCRdb to between 2021 and 2024). The library was generated by the immunoSEQ multiplex PCR assay. This immuneACCESS table, as held by TCRdb, lists in-frame sequences with V and J called but not all clones. Of the missing ones, under half trace to an unresolved V gene in checked studies; the others have no known cause. The sample data list about 19,000 clones, and about 81% of these were observed just once. The top ten clonotypes cover under 15% of the sample. Sequenced input: CD4+ T cells from blood buffy coats. Receptor source: a human donor in good health.

This clone was seen a single time. This chain joins TRBV28 and TRBJ2-7, with D possibly matching TRBD2 (5 bases). The V end lost 7 bases, the J end lost 0 bases, and 16 bases lay between the germline ends. The CDR3 is 15 amino acids. The V gene's germline CDR1 is MDHEN and CDR2 SYDVKM. For the CDR3, the DNA is TGTGCCAGCAACGAACCCAGCGGAAGCTCCTACGAGCAGTACTTC. It translates to CASNEPSGSSYEQYF.

The chain is built from TRBV5-6 and TRBJ1-5; unclear D gene. This CDR3 has 14 residues. Germline CDR1 and CDR2: SGHDT and YYEEEE. Trimming stripped 4 bases from V and 4 bases from J, with 12 bases between. Written as DNA, the CDR3 is TGTGCCAGCAGCCGGCCGGGCGTTAATCAGCCCCAGCATTTT. This sequence encodes CASSRPGVNQPQHF.

The chain has TRBV2 and TRBJ2-1; 9 nucleotides align to TRBD1. The CDR3 consists of 14 residues. Germline CDR1 is SNHLY and CDR2 is FYNNEI. V lost 6 bases to trimming and J lost 5 bases; unmatched junction nucleotides: 5. The CDR3 region has the DNA TGTGCCAGCAGACGTGGACAGGGGAACAATGAGCAGTTCTTC. It yields the protein CASRRGQGNNEQFF.

In its sample, this clone was seen a few times. The chain employs TRBV11-1 and TRBJ2-1; TRBD2 agrees at 12 bases. The V gene's germline CDR1 is SGHAT and CDR2 FQDESV (reference sequence). V lost 0 bases and J lost 3; bases outside the gene matches: 0. This CDR3 has 16 amino acids. The CDR3: CASSLATSGSYNEQFF. Here the CDR3 DNA reads TGTGCCAGCAGCTTAGCGACTAGCGGGAGCTACAATGAGCAGTTCTTC.

The chain links TRBV27 to TRBJ1-2; possible D gene TRBD1, 5 bases. Germline CDR1 is MNHEY and CDR2 is SMNVEV (reference sequence). CDR3 length: 15 amino acids. The V gene lost 4 bases and the J gene lost 4 bases, with 16 bases spanning the gap. CDR3 protein: CASSSRDRPVYGYTF. The DNA of the CDR3 is TGTGCCAGCAGTTCCCGGGACCGCCCCGTCTATGGCTACACCTTC.

The chain combines TRBV18 with TRBJ2-5, with D maybe TRBD2 (5 bases). Looked up from germline, CDR1 is KGHSH and CDR2 is LQKENI. The CDR3 consists of 14 residues. V was shortened by 0 bases and J by 4 bases, with 9 bases between the two germline ends. The CDR3 here is CASSPPGVGETQYF. The CDR3 DNA is TGTGCCAGCTCACCACCCGGGGTGGGAGAGACCCAGTACTTC.

This chain uses TRBV6-1 with TRBJ2-7, with TRBD1 as a possible D gene (6 bases). The CDR3 is made up of 15 amino acids. V lost 7 bases and J 0 bases, leaving 16 bases between the germline ends. The V gene's germline CDR1 is MNHNS and CDR2 SASEGT. CDR3 in amino acids: CASIMDRYDSYEQYF. For the CDR3, the DNA is TGTGCCAGCATTATGGACAGATACGACTCCTACGAGCAGTACTTC.

The CDR3, as DNA: TGTGCCATCAGTGAGACGGCACCGACTGAAGCTTTCTTT. Translating it yields CAISETAPTEAFF. This chain connects TRBV10-3 to TRBJ1-1, with D unresolved. The V and J ends lost 2 bases and 5 bases respectively, with 9 bases between them. This CDR3 has 13 amino acids. The germline gives CDR1 ENHRY, CDR2 SYGVKD.

The rearrangement joins TRBV11-3 to TRBJ2-7; the match to TRBD2 covers 8 bases. The CDR3 sequence is 14 residues long. Germline CDR1 reads SGHNT; CDR2 reads YENEEA. V lost 4 bases, J lost 3 bases, and 5 bases stayed unmatched. In nucleotides, the CDR3 is TGTGCCAGCAGCTCGGGAGGGGAGGTCTACGAGCAGTACTTC. Translating gives CASSSGGEVYEQYF.

The genes are TRBV5-4 and TRBJ1-1; 8 nucleotides line up with TRBD1. The CDR3 spans 15 residues. The J segment lost 2 bases and the V segment lost 0 bases, leaving 3 bases of the junction unmatched. Germline loops: CDR1 SGHNT, CDR2 YYREEE (reference sequence). The CDR3 bases are TGTGCCAGCAGCTTGGCCCAGGGGGCAAACACTGAAGCTTTCTTT. Amino acid sequence: CASSLAQGANTEAFF.

The chain couples TRBV7-7 to TRBJ2-5; D might be TRBD2 (5 bases). The CDR3 contains 12 residues. Deletions cut 5 bases from V and 5 bases from J, with 9 bases between. Germline CDR1 SSHAT, CDR2 FNYEAQ (reference sequence). Here the CDR3 reads CASSPRGETQYF. CDR3 in DNA: TGTGCCAGCAGCCCAAGAGGGGAGACCCAGTACTTC.

The chain uses TRBV5-5 and TRBJ2-5; D uncertain. V gave up 1 base and J gave up 6 bases, with 10 bases separating them. CDR1 and CDR2 (germline): SGHKS, YYEKEE (reference sequence). The CDR3 runs 13 residues. The CDR3 region has the DNA TGTGCCAGCAGCTTGAGTGTGTTGAAGACCCAGTACTTC. Protein sequence: CASSLSVLKTQYF. The variable domain in full, completed from reference TRBV5-5 and TRBJ2-5, reads DAGVTQSPTHLIKTRGQQVTLRCSPISGHKSVSWYQQVLGQGPQFIFQYYEKEERGRGNFPDRFSARQFPNYSSELNVNALLLGDSALYLCASSLSVLKTQYFGPGTRLLVL.

The chain recombines TRBV5-4 with TRBJ1-2, with D uncertain. The CDR3 loop spans 17 amino acids. V was trimmed by 0 bases and J by 3 bases, leaving 18 bases between them. Germline CDR1 and CDR2: SGHNT and YYREEE (reference sequence). The CDR3 reads CASSLGAHSVLDYGYTF. The CDR3 coding sequence is TGTGCCAGCAGCTTGGGGGCCCACAGCGTCCTCGACTATGGCTACACCTTC.

This chain connects TRBV12-5 to TRBJ2-4; D might be TRBD1 (6 bases). The CDR3 extends over 15 amino acids. With 5 bases removed from V and 0 bases from J, the gap between germline ends came to 11 bases. Germline V gives CDR1 LGHNT, CDR2 FRNRAP. The CDR3 DNA sequence: TGTGCTAGTGGTCCCGGGACAAAAGCCAAAAACATTCAGTACTTC. Translating it yields CASGPGTKAKNIQYF. Looking up the rest from reference TRBV12-5 and TRBJ2-4 gives the full variable domain: DARVTQTPRHKVTEMGQEVTMRCQPILGHNTVFWYRQTMMQGLELLAYFRNRAPLDDSGMPKDRFSAEMPDATLATLKIQPSEPRDSAVYFCASGPGTKAKNIQYFGAGTRLSVL.

The CDR3 coding sequence is TGTGCCAGCAGTACCCGCGGGAGGCGGAGTGATACGCAGTATTTT. Its protein product is CASSTRGRRSDTQYF. The rearrangement joins TRBV6-6 to TRBJ2-3, with TRBD2 matching 8 bases. CDR3 length: 15 amino acids. From germline, CDR1 is MNHNY and CDR2 SVGAGI (reference sequence). The J segment lost 6 bases and the V segment lost 5 bases, leaving 10 bases of the junction unmatched.

This clone has more than one count but fewer than ten. The chain combines TRBV27 with TRBJ1-1, with 8 bases lining up with TRBD1. The CDR3 covers 16 residues. Trimming at V came to 5 bases and at J to 4 bases, leaving 12 bases not matched to a gene. Germline values: CDR1 MNHEY, CDR2 SMNVEV (reference sequence). Here the CDR3 reads CASSHGTGPGGTEAFF. CDR3 DNA sequence: TGTGCCAGCAGTCACGGGACAGGCCCGGGTGGCACTGAAGCTTTCTTT.

This clone was seen only a few times. V gene TRBV2 combines with J gene TRBJ1-4; D gene uncertain. This CDR3 region has 13 residues. Germline loops: CDR1 SNHLY, CDR2 FYNNEI. The V gene lost 6 bases and the J gene lost 8 bases, with 13 bases spanning the gap. The CDR3 DNA is TGTGCCAGCAGGGGGTACGGAAACGAAAAACTGTTTTTT. It is translated as CASRGYGNEKLFF.

As to this clone: An end of the junction differs from the germline gene, which may be a read error. Additional DNA sequences in this sample encode the identical CDR3. V and J are TRBV19 and TRBJ1-2; 9 nucleotides agree with TRBD1. The CDR3 has 14 amino acids. Germline-derived CDR1 and CDR2 are LNHDA and SQIVND (reference sequence). CDR3 loop: CASSPGQGSSRGCF. CDR3 in DNA: TGTGCCAGTAGTCCGGGACAGGGAAGCTCTAGGGGATGTTTC.

The CDR3 loop is CASRKPLAGANEQFF. CDR3 in DNA: TGTGCCAGCCGTAAGCCACTAGCGGGGGCGAATGAGCAGTTCTTC. This chain links TRBV2 with TRBJ2-1, with 11 positions matching TRBD2. V lost 8 bases and J lost 7; bases outside the gene matches: 10. The germline CDR1 and CDR2 sequences are SNHLY and FYNNEI. The CDR3 has 15 residues.

The chain uses TRBV27 and TRBJ1-5; D ambiguous. Germline V lookup: CDR1 MNHEY, CDR2 SMNVEV (reference sequence). This CDR3 comprises 16 residues. Trimming left V 5 bases short and J 2 bases short, with 16 bases between. Here the CDR3 reads CASSRTVLFGNQPQHF. The CDR3 DNA follows: TGTGCCAGCAGTCGGACGGTGCTTTTCGGCAATCAGCCCCAGCATTTT.

The chain carries TRBV30 and TRBJ2-2; tentatively, D is TRBD2 (5 bases). The length of the CDR3 is 15 residues. V shed 0 bases and J shed 0 bases, with 8 bases lying between them. The germline V gene encodes CDR1 GTSNPN and CDR2 SVGIG (reference sequence). CDR3 bases: TGTGCCTGGAGTGTCGGCGGGTCGAACACCGGGGAGCTGTTTTTT. Amino acids: CAWSVGGSNTGELFF.

This clone has a single count. The chain couples TRBV12-5 to TRBJ2-5, with TRBD2 identical over 12 bases. V was clipped by 0 bases and J by 5 bases; unmatched bases: 13. The length of the CDR3 is 19 residues. CDR1 and CDR2 (germline): LGHNT, FRNRAP. The CDR3 bases are TGTGCTAGTGGTTTGGTGACTAGCGGGAGCTCCGGGATGGGGGAGACCCAGTACTTC. Protein: CASGLVTSGSSGMGETQYF.